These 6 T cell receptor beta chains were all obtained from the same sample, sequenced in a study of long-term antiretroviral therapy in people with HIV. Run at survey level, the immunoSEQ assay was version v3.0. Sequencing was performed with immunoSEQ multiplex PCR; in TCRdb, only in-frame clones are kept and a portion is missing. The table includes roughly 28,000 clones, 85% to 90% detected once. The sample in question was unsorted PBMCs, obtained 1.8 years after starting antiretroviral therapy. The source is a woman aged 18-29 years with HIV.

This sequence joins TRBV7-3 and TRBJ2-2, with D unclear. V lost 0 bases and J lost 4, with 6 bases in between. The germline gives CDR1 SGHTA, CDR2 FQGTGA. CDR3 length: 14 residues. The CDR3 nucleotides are TGTGCCAGCAGCTTAACGGACCGCACCGGGGAGCTGTTTTTT. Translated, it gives CASSLTDRTGELFF.

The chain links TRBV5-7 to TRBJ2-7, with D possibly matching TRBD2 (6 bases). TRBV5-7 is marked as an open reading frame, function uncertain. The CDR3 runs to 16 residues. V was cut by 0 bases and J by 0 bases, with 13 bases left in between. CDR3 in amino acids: CASSLANQGGSYEQYF. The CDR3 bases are TGTGCCAGCAGCTTGGCCAATCAGGGAGGCTCCTACGAGCAGTACTTC.

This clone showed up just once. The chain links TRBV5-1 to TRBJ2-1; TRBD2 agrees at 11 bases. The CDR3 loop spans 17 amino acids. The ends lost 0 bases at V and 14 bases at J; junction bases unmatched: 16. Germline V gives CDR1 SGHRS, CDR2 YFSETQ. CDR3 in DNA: TGCGCCAGCAGCTTGGGTTTCGTGGGGTCTAGCGGGGGGCGTGAGTTCTTC. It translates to CASSLGFVGSSGGREFF.

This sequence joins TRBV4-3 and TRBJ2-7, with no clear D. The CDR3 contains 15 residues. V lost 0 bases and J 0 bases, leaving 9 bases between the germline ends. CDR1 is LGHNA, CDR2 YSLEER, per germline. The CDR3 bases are TGCGCCAGCAGCCAAGATTGGTCCAACTCCTACGAGCAGTACTTC. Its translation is CASSQDWSNSYEQYF.

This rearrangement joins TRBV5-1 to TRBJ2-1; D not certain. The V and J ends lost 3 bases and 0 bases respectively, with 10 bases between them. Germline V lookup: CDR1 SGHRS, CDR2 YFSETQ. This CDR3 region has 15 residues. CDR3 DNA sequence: TGCGCCAGCAGCTCCGACGGAAGCTCCTACAATGAGCAGTTCTTC. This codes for CASSSDGSSYNEQFF.

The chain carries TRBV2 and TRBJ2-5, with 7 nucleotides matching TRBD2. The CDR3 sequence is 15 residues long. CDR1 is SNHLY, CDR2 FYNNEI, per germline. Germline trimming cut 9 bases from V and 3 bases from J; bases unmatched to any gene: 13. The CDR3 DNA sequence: TGTGCCAGGGGAGAGAGTGCTAGCGGAAAAGAGACCCAGTACTTC. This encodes CARGESASGKETQYF.